Below, one T cell receptor (beta chain) is given with its context. In this CDR3 the conserved last residue, phenylalanine or tryptophan, is missing, so a read error is likely. Because the CDR3's place on the DNA is in doubt, the DNA is left out and the CDR3 is given as listed by TCRdb. These data belong to a study of breast tumors, draining lymph nodes, adjacent tissues. CDR1 and CDR2 (germline): DFQATT, SNEGSKA (reference sequence). The CDR3 is 10 residues long, ends included. TCRdb passed the multiplex PCR reads through MiXCR, listing each CDR3 protein once. The table shows about 110,000 distinct CDR3 sequences, with 30% occurring only once. Axillary draining lymph nodes of breast cancer patients supplied the node samples.

Sample: axillary lymph node tissue. This sequence was found in a female donor with breast cancer. Some clones in this sample may be carry-over from other donors' samples. The J gene is TRBJ1-1, the V gene TRBV20-1. CDR3 region: CSALGTRSLL.